A single sample gave rise to the 27 T cell receptor beta chains below, sequenced in a study of cytomegalovirus exposure and HLA in healthy donors. Primers included in the PCR were 60 Vbeta and 13 Jbeta primers. Sequencing was performed with immunoSEQ multiplex PCR; in TCRdb, only in-frame clones are kept and a portion is missing. The sample includes 300,000 or so clones, almost 85% of them seen just once. Material for sequencing was PBMCs. These receptors all come from a woman in her thirties or forties in good health and CMV-seropositive.

The J gene is TRBJ2-3, the V gene TRBV25-1; TRBD1 might be the D (7 bases). CDR1 and CDR2 from the germline V gene are MGHDK and SYGVNS. The germline V and J ends were trimmed by 2 bases and 6 bases, with 12 bases remaining between them. The CDR3 is 14 amino acids. Here the CDR3 DNA reads TGTGCCAGCAGTGAAAAGACAGGGAGGGATACGCAGTATTTT. Residues: CASSEKTGRDTQYF.

The V and J genes are TRBV5-8 and TRBJ2-7; D gene unclear. Germline V CDR1 and CDR2: SGHTS, YDEGEE. The CDR3 consists of 11 residues. Trimming left V 5 bases short and J 3 bases short, with 6 bases between. The CDR3 sequence is CASSYYYEQYF. CDR3 DNA: TGTGCCAGCAGTTACTACTACGAGCAGTACTTC. The full variable domain, rest sourced from reference TRBV5-8 and TRBJ2-7, is EAGVTQSPTHLIKTRGQQATLRCSPISGHTSVYWYQQALGLGLQFLLWYDEGEERNRGNFPPRFSGRQFPNYSSELNVNALELEDSALYLCASSYYYEQYFGPGTRLTVT.

V and J are TRBV30 and TRBJ2-6; D is uncertain. The CDR3 covers 16 residues. The germline V gene has CDR1 GTSNPN and CDR2 SVGIG (reference sequence). Between the trimmed V and J ends, which lost 1 base and 4 bases, there was a span of 14 bases. The CDR3 is CAWSGQEGIGANVLTF. The CDR3 DNA follows: TGTGCCTGGAGTGGTCAGGAAGGAATCGGGGCCAACGTCCTGACTTTC.

This clone showed up just once. The chain is built from TRBV10-3 and TRBJ1-1; a possible D gene is TRBD1 (6 bases). CDR1 is ENHRY and CDR2 is SYGVKD in the germline V gene. There are 13 residues in the CDR3. V shed 8 bases and J shed 0 bases, with 10 bases lying between them. The CDR3 loop reads CAILQGLNTEAFF. The CDR3 DNA follows: TGTGCCATCCTTCAGGGGCTGAACACTGAAGCTTTCTTT.

This clone was found once. This rearrangement joins TRBV4-2 to TRBJ2-2; TRBD2 agrees at 7 bases. Germline V gene sequence: CDR1 LGHNA, CDR2 YNFKEQ. V trimming: 0 bases; J trimming: 1 base; junction bases outside the gene matches: 8. The CDR3 runs to 18 residues. The CDR3, as DNA: TGTGCCAGCAGCCAAGATCGCTCCAGCGGGAAGAACACCGGGGAGCTGTTTTTT. It specifies CASSQDRSSGKNTGELFF.

This sequence joins TRBV19 and TRBJ1-2, with TRBD1 matching 10 bases. The germline gives CDR1 LNHDA, CDR2 SQIVND (reference sequence). There are 15 residues in the CDR3. J was trimmed by 0 bases and V by 7 bases; bases with no gene match: 5. The CDR3 is CASTIGQGANYGYTF. DNA of the CDR3: TGTGCCAGTACCATAGGACAGGGGGCTAACTATGGCTACACCTTC.

This clone was counted once. The chain recombines TRBV13 with TRBJ2-7; TRBD1 is a possible D gene (6 bases). CDR3 size: 15 residues. V lost 6 bases and J 5 bases, leaving 20 bases between the germline ends. CDR1 is PRHDT and CDR2 is FYEKMQ in the germline V gene (reference sequence). The CDR3, as DNA: TGTGCCAGCAGTTCTTCAGGGGACCCCCTCAACGAGCAGTACTTC. This encodes CASSSSGDPLNEQYF.

As to this clone: This specimen includes other DNA sequences encoding the same CDR3. J is TRBJ1-3 and V is TRBV9, with D possibly matching TRBD1 (5 bases). V was cut by 0 bases and J by 4 bases, with 11 bases left in between. The CDR3 length is 15 residues. The germline gives CDR1 SGDLS, CDR2 YYNGEE. The CDR3, as DNA: TGTGCCAGCAGCGTAGAAGGGGTGGCCGGAAACACCATATATTTT. Translated: CASSVEGVAGNTIYF.

This chain joins TRBV6-5 and TRBJ1-1; D possibly corresponds to TRBD1 (6 bases). The germline V gene has CDR1 MNHEY and CDR2 SVGAGI. The V end lost 2 bases, the J end lost 6 bases, and 19 bases lay between the germline ends. CDR3 length: 16 residues. The CDR3 nucleotides are TGTGCCAGCAGTTACAGACCATGGGACACCGGCTCTGAAGCTTTCTTT. The encoded protein is CASSYRPWDTGSEAFF.

This clone showed up just once. This chain links TRBV29-1 with TRBJ2-7; TRBD2 is a possible D gene (6 bases). Trimming shortened V by 4 bases and J by 5 bases, and 18 bases separated the two germline ends. The CDR3 length is 14 residues. The germline gives CDR1 SQVTM, CDR2 ANQGSEA. As DNA, the CDR3 is TGCAGCGTTGGCCCCCGGGGGAATCGCCACGAGCAGTACTTC. Translation gives CSVGPRGNRHEQYF.

The V and J genes are TRBV7-6 and TRBJ1-1; 8 nucleotides line up with TRBD1. Germline-derived CDR1 and CDR2 are SGHVS and FNYEAQ. V was pared by 2 bases and J by 4 bases, with 6 bases of the junction left unmatched. The CDR3 runs 15 residues. CDR3: CASSLITTGGTEAFF. The CDR3 region has the DNA TGTGCCAGCAGCTTAATAACCACAGGGGGCACTGAAGCTTTCTTT.

V and J are TRBV7-9 and TRBJ2-7; D possibly corresponds to TRBD2 (5 bases). Germline V gene sequence: CDR1 SEHNR, CDR2 FQNEAQ (reference sequence). The V and J ends lost 2 bases and 3 bases respectively, with 23 bases between them. This CDR3 is built from 18 residues. DNA of the CDR3: TGTGCCAGCAGCTTATGGAACGGACGGGGTCAACTTAACTACGAGCAGTACTTC. Protein product: CASSLWNGRGQLNYEQYF.

This chain connects TRBV18 to TRBJ2-7; D gene unclear. The CDR3 consists of 13 residues. CDR1 and CDR2 (germline): KGHSH, LQKENI. Trimming removed 2 bases at V and 1 base at J, with 6 bases between. CDR3 in DNA: TGTGCCAGCTCACCATCACAATCCTACGAGCAGTACTTC. Translating it yields CASSPSQSYEQYF.

This rearrangement joins TRBV5-4 to TRBJ2-1, with TRBD2 matching over 7 bases. The germline gives CDR1 SGHNT, CDR2 YYREEE (reference sequence). The CDR3 runs 18 residues. The V and J ends lost 3 bases and 0 bases, in that order; junction bases with no gene match: 12. The chain's CDR3 is CASSSSPGAGSSYNEQFF. The CDR3 nucleotides read TGTGCCAGCAGCTCCAGTCCGGGAGCGGGAAGCTCCTACAATGAGCAGTTCTTC.

V is TRBV27 and J is TRBJ1-5; D not certain. The CDR3 sequence is 14 residues long. V lost 5 bases to trimming and J lost 6 bases, with 14 bases between them. Per the germline V gene, CDR1 is MNHEY and CDR2 is SMNVEV (reference sequence). In nucleotides, the CDR3 is TGTGCCAGCAGTCCCTCCATGGAGGGTCAGCCCCAGCATTTT. Translated, it gives CASSPSMEGQPQHF.

The rearrangement uses TRBV18 and TRBJ2-7, with no clear D. Germline V gene data show CDR1 as KGHSH and CDR2 as LQKENI. This CDR3 region has 16 residues. Trimming removed 2 bases from V and 3 bases from J, with 17 bases in between. The CDR3 DNA is TGTGCCAGCTCACCAGTCGGTTCCTTTCCCATCTACGAGCAGTACTTC. Protein sequence: CASSPVGSFPIYEQYF.

In DNA, the CDR3 is TGCAGCGTCCTGGGGGGACAGGGCAGGGTTGAAGCTTTCTTT. Residues: CSVLGGQGRVEAFF. The rearrangement uses TRBV29-1 and TRBJ1-1; 9 bases fit TRBD1. Trimming took 6 bases from V and 7 from J; bases not matched to a gene: 12. The CDR3 sequence is 14 residues long. Germline V gene data show CDR1 as SQVTM and CDR2 as ANQGSEA.

The chain is built from TRBV11-3 and TRBJ2-2; 7 nucleotides agree with TRBD1. Germline values: CDR1 SGHNT, CDR2 YENEEA. The V segment lost 5 bases and the J segment 1 base; nucleotides outside the gene matches: 10. The CDR3 extends over 17 amino acids. This chain's CDR3 is CASSPRQGIGNTGELFF. For the CDR3, the DNA is TGTGCCAGCAGCCCCCGACAGGGAATCGGGAACACCGGGGAGCTGTTTTTT.

V and J are TRBV5-4 and TRBJ2-5, with 10 bases lining up with TRBD1. The CDR3 totals 16 residues. The junction had 11 bases not matched to a gene; V was cut back by 5 bases and J by 4 bases. Per the germline V gene, CDR1 is SGHNT and CDR2 is YYREEE (reference sequence). The CDR3 loop reads CASSSNDRGPAETQYF. The CDR3 coding sequence is TGTGCCAGCAGTTCAAACGACAGGGGGCCGGCAGAGACCCAGTACTTC.

This chain connects TRBV6-6 to TRBJ2-2; a weak D match, TRBD2 (7 bases). The length of the CDR3 is 11 residues. CDR1 is MNHNY, CDR2 SVGAGI, per germline (reference sequence). Trimming took off 0 bases at V and 15 bases at J, with 8 bases between the two ends. The CDR3 DNA reads TGTGCCAGCAGTTACTCAGGGGGGGTGTTTTTT. Residues: CASSYSGGVFF.

The V gene is TRBV19, the J gene TRBJ2-7; D perhaps matches TRBD1 (6 bases). The V gene's germline CDR1 is LNHDA and CDR2 SQIVND (reference sequence). V was clipped by 3 bases and J by 1 base, with 13 bases between them. The length of the CDR3 is 15 residues. CDR3 region: CASSIEWQGSYEQYF. CDR3 DNA: TGTGCCAGTAGTATTGAGTGGCAGGGGTCCTACGAGCAGTACTTC.

The rearrangement uses TRBV5-1 and TRBJ2-6; 7 nucleotides agree with TRBD2. The CDR3 extends over 18 amino acids. Trimming removed 2 bases from V and 0 bases from J; junction bases left unmatched: 8. Germline V CDR1 and CDR2: SGHRS, YFSETQ. The CDR3, as DNA: TGCGCCAGCAGCTTAGGGAGGGAGTACTCCTCTGGGGCCAACGTCCTGACTTTC. The encoded protein is CASSLGREYSSGANVLTF.

This clone was recorded a few times. The chain uses TRBV5-6 and TRBJ1-4, with D perhaps TRBD1 (6 bases). The V end was cut by 4 bases, the J end by 7 bases, with 17 bases between. Germline V gives CDR1 SGHDT, CDR2 YYEEEE. This CDR3 has 15 amino acids. CDR3 coding DNA: TGTGCCAGCAGCGGCCGGGACAAGGATGGTGAAAAACTGTTTTTT. It yields the protein CASSGRDKDGEKLFF. Supplemented by reference TRBV5-6 and TRBJ1-4, the full variable domain reads DAGVTQSPTHLIKTRGQQVTLRCSPKSGHDTVSWYQQALGQGPQFIFQYYEEEERQRGNFPDRFSGHQFPNYSSELNVNALLLGDSALYLCASSGRDKDGEKLFFGSGTQLSVL.

This chain connects TRBV19 to TRBJ2-7, with D maybe TRBD2 (5 bases). From germline, CDR1 is LNHDA and CDR2 SQIVND (reference sequence). The CDR3 runs to 15 residues. Trimming took off 3 bases at V and 3 bases at J, with 15 bases between the two ends. The CDR3 protein is CASSISSSGNYEQYF. For the CDR3, the DNA is TGTGCCAGTAGTATCTCGTCAAGCGGTAACTACGAGCAGTACTTC.

V usage is TRBV11-2 and J usage is TRBJ1-2; no clear D. V lost 1 base and J 7 bases, leaving 4 bases between the germline ends. CDR3 length equals 11 residues. From germline, CDR1 is SGHAT and CDR2 FQNNGV. The CDR3 is CASSLGSGYTF. The CDR3 coding sequence is TGTGCCAGCAGCTTAGGGAGTGGCTACACCTTC. Full variable domain (missing parts from reference TRBV11-2 and TRBJ1-2): EAGVAQSPRYKIIEKRQSVAFWCNPISGHATLYWYQQILGQGPKLLIQFQNNGVVDDSQLPKDRFSAERLKGVDSTLKIQPAKLEDSAVYLCASSLGSGYTFGSGTRLTVV.

This chain connects TRBV18 to TRBJ1-2; possibly TRBD1 for D (5 bases). The V gene lost 0 bases and the J gene lost 8 bases, with 19 bases spanning the gap. There are 16 residues in the CDR3. CDR1 is KGHSH, CDR2 LQKENI, per germline. The DNA for the CDR3 is TGTGCCAGCTCACCACCAGCAGGACCCCAGGGTGAGGGCTACACCTTC. This encodes CASSPPAGPQGEGYTF.

This clone occurred a few times. The gene calls are TRBV4-3 and TRBJ2-7; possible D gene TRBD1, 5 bases. This CDR3 spans 14 amino acids. V lost 0 bases to trimming and J lost 3 bases, with 9 bases between them. Germline V lookup: CDR1 LGHNA, CDR2 YSLEER. The CDR3: CASSQDVQGYEQYF. The CDR3, as DNA: TGCGCCAGCAGCCAAGATGTCCAGGGCTACGAGCAGTACTTC.